Presented here are 23 T cell receptor beta chains from one specimen sequenced in a study of identical twins. Each CDR3 protein is one row after TCRdb ran MiXCR on the 5' RACE reads. The sample includes hundreds of thousands of distinct CDR3 sequences, 21% of them seen just once. These same data were also listed under a study on T cells expressing NK-cell markers.

The sample taken for sequencing was PBMCs. All receptors come from a woman under 30 in good health.

The table lists this clonotype with a few counts. The V and J genes are TRBV4-1 and TRBJ2-7, with 14 positions matching TRBD2. The V gene's germline CDR1 is MGHRA and CDR2 YSYEKL. V dropped 3 bases and J dropped 3; count of bases not matched to a gene: 1. This CDR3 contains 15 residues. CDR3 in DNA: TGCGCCAGCAGCCACGGGACTAGCGGGGGCTACGAGCAGTACTTC. It translates to CASSHGTSGGYEQYF.

This clonotype was seen at least ten times. The genes are TRBV6-5 and TRBJ2-5, with TRBD2 identical over 9 bases. The CDR3 has 15 amino acids. V lost 4 bases, J lost 5 bases, and 8 bases stayed unmatched. Germline V gene data show CDR1 as MNHEY and CDR2 as SVGAGI. The CDR3 nucleotides read TGTGCCAGCAGTTTTTCTAGCGGGGCAATGGAGACCCAGTACTTC. Its translation: CASSFSSGAMETQYF.

The chain joins TRBV4-3 to TRBJ2-1, with TRBD2 matching over 7 bases. The junction had 9 bases not matched to a gene; V was cut back by 4 bases and J by 0 bases. The CDR3 has 17 residues. Germline V lookup: CDR1 LGHNA, CDR2 YSLEER. CDR3 sequence reads: CASSRGLGLSSYNEQFF. The CDR3 region has the DNA TGCGCCAGCAGCCGAGGACTAGGTTTAAGCTCCTACAATGAGCAGTTCTTC.

The chain recombines TRBV20-1 with TRBJ2-7; 11 bases fit TRBD2. This CDR3 is 14 amino acids long. Germline V CDR1 and CDR2: DFQATT, SNEGSKA (reference sequence). The V segment lost 2 bases and the J segment 6 bases; nucleotides outside the gene matches: 6. CDR3 protein: CSARTSGSSPEQYF. CDR3 nucleotide sequence: TGCAGTGCTAGAACTAGCGGGAGTAGTCCCGAGCAGTACTTC.

This clonotype has more than one count but fewer than ten. The chain is built from TRBV5-5 and TRBJ2-2; TRBD2 is a possible D gene (6 bases). The CDR3 consists of 15 residues. Germline CDR1 is SGHKS and CDR2 is YYEKEE (reference sequence). Trimming cost V 4 bases and J 4 bases, with 14 bases left between them. The CDR3 DNA sequence: TGTGCCAGCAGCCGGGCGGGGTCGGCCACCGGGGAGCTGTTTTTT. It encodes CASSRAGSATGELFF.

The chain is built from TRBV9 and TRBJ2-1; 7 bases agree with TRBD1. Germline-derived CDR1 and CDR2 are SGDLS and YYNGEE. The V segment lost 7 bases and the J segment 4 bases; nucleotides outside the gene matches: 11. CDR3 size: 15 residues. The DNA for the CDR3 is TGTGCCAGCGAGTCCGGGACAGTCGATTACAATGAGCAGTTCTTC. The encoded protein is CASESGTVDYNEQFF.

This sequence joins TRBV6-1 and TRBJ2-4, with 7 bases fitting TRBD1. CDR3 length equals 16 residues. The trim removed 7 bases at V and 1 base at J, leaving 10 bases unmatched. CDR1 is MNHNS, CDR2 SASEGT, per germline. In nucleotides, the CDR3 is TGTGCCAGCACAGAAAGGGGGCCGGAGGCCAAAAACATTCAGTACTTC. Translating gives CASTERGPEAKNIQYF.

The V gene is TRBV18, the J gene TRBJ2-5; 8 nucleotides match TRBD2. Germline CDR1 reads KGHSH; CDR2 reads LQKENI. V lost 4 bases to trimming and J lost 1 base; unmatched junction nucleotides: 5. The length of the CDR3 is 15 residues. CDR3 protein: CASSLPGGLQETQYF. In nucleotides, the CDR3 is TGTGCCAGCTCACTCCCGGGAGGGCTCCAAGAGACCCAGTACTTC.

The table lists this clonotype with many counts. The rearrangement uses TRBV20-1 and TRBJ1-1; D gene ambiguous. Germline CDR1 is DFQATT and CDR2 is SNEGSKA (reference sequence). The germline V and J ends were trimmed by 6 bases and 3 bases, with 8 bases remaining between them. CDR3 length: 11 amino acids. The CDR3 coding sequence is TGCAGTGCCGCGACACACACTGAAGCTTTCTTT. Its protein is CSAATHTEAFF.

The chain carries TRBV6-1 and TRBJ2-3; tentative D call: TRBD2 (6 bases). The V gene's germline CDR1 is MNHNS and CDR2 SASEGT. The CDR3 spans 15 residues. V lost 6 bases, J lost 1 base, and 14 bases lay in between. The CDR3 coding sequence is TGTGCCAGCAGGGCTACGGGACTCCGCACAGATACGCAGTATTTT. Amino acids: CASRATGLRTDTQYF.

This clonotype was seen more than once but under ten times. The chain recombines TRBV12-3 or TRBV12-4 with TRBJ2-4, with D uncertain. The V gene lost 6 bases and the J gene lost 6 bases, with 12 bases spanning the gap. The CDR3 contains 13 residues. CDR3 sequence reads: CASSIRWPNIQYF. CDR3 DNA sequence: TGTGCCAGCAGCATCAGGTGGCCAAACATTCAGTACTTC.

The chain recombines TRBV29-1 with TRBJ1-1; the match to TRBD1 covers 8 bases. J lost 4 bases, V lost 8 bases, and 6 bases had no gene match. The germline CDR1 and CDR2 sequences are SQVTM and ANQGSEA. The CDR3 is made up of 12 amino acids. CDR3 sequence: CSSRTGGTEAFF. The CDR3 DNA is TGCAGCTCTCGAACAGGGGGCACTGAAGCTTTCTTT.

This clonotype was seen more than once but under ten times. The chain combines TRBV12-3 or TRBV12-4 with TRBJ1-2; D is ambiguous. The CDR3 consists of 13 residues. The ends were cut back, 3 bases at V and 3 bases at J, with 8 bases in the middle. The CDR3 DNA reads TGTGCCAGCAGTTTGTGGCACGACTATGGCTACACCTTC. It codes for CASSLWHDYGYTF.

The table lists this clonotype with a count of one. The J gene is TRBJ2-1, the V gene TRBV20-1; D remains ambiguous. V gave up 0 bases and J gave up 5 bases, with 14 bases separating them. The CDR3 covers 15 residues. The germline V gene has CDR1 DFQATT and CDR2 SNEGSKA (reference sequence). The DNA for the CDR3 is TGCAGTGCTAGAGATGATTTGATGTTGAACAATGAGCAGTTCTTC. Translated: CSARDDLMLNNEQFF.

This clonotype has a count of ten or more. This chain uses TRBV5-1 with TRBJ1-1, with D possibly matching TRBD1 (6 bases). The ends were cut back, 1 base at V and 5 bases at J, with 18 bases in the middle. The CDR3 runs 16 residues. The germline V gene encodes CDR1 SGHRS and CDR2 YFSETQ. CDR3 coding DNA: TGCGCCAGCAGCTTGACCAACGTGGGGGCGACGACTGAAGCTTTCTTT. Amino acid sequence: CASSLTNVGATTEAFF.

J is TRBJ2-2 and V is TRBV20-1; 9 bases are a match to TRBD1. The CDR3 consists of 13 residues. CDR1 and CDR2 from the germline V gene are DFQATT and SNEGSKA (reference sequence). Trimming took 5 bases from V and 5 from J; bases not matched to a gene: 3. The CDR3 DNA follows: TGCAGTGCTTGGACAGGGGAAACCGGGGAGCTGTTTTTT. Translating it yields CSAWTGETGELFF.

This clonotype was observed a few times. The chain combines TRBV15 with TRBJ1-4, with D possibly being TRBD1 (6 bases). The germline V gene encodes CDR1 LNHNV and CDR2 YYDKDF (reference sequence). The CDR3 consists of 16 residues. V dropped 3 bases and J dropped 4 bases, with 15 bases sitting between them. The CDR3: CATSSSPGQLNEKLFF. For the CDR3, the DNA is TGTGCCACCAGCAGTTCCCCAGGACAGCTTAATGAAAAACTGTTTTTT.

This clonotype was counted a few times. This chain connects TRBV12-3 or TRBV12-4 to TRBJ1-2; D is uncertain. V shed 8 bases and J shed 6 bases, with 13 bases lying between them. The CDR3 is 12 residues long. CDR3: CASGPQGDGYTF. Here the CDR3 DNA reads TGTGCCAGCGGGCCTCAAGGAGATGGCTACACCTTC.

This chain uses TRBV20-1 with TRBJ1-2, with TRBD1 matching over 7 bases. This CDR3 has 11 residues. J gave up 8 bases and V 4 bases, and 4 bases lay outside the gene matches. From germline, CDR1 is DFQATT and CDR2 SNEGSKA (reference sequence). The CDR3 bases are TGCAGTGCTACTCGGACAGGAGGCTACACCTTC. Translating it yields CSATRTGGYTF.

This clonotype was found a few times. The rearrangement uses TRBV27 and TRBJ2-1; 9 bases line up with TRBD2. J was trimmed by 3 bases and V by 3 bases; bases with no gene match: 6. CDR3 length: 16 amino acids. From germline, CDR1 is MNHEY and CDR2 SMNVEV (reference sequence). CDR3 nucleotide sequence: TGTGCCAGCAGTTTCGCAGCGGGAGGCGTCTACAATGAGCAGTTCTTC. Encoded protein: CASSFAAGGVYNEQFF.

This clonotype has ten or more counts. V gene TRBV15 combines with J gene TRBJ2-5, with TRBD2 identical over 8 bases. The germline gives CDR1 LNHNV, CDR2 YYDKDF (reference sequence). Trimming removed 5 bases from V and 0 bases from J; junction bases left unmatched: 5. This CDR3 has 15 residues. For the CDR3, the DNA is TGTGCCACCAGCGTACCACTAGCGGACCAAGAGACCCAGTACTTC. Amino acid sequence: CATSVPLADQETQYF.

The chain combines TRBV4-3 with TRBJ1-1; perhaps TRBD1 as D (5 bases). Germline-derived CDR1 and CDR2 are LGHNA and YSLEER. V was clipped by 2 bases and J by 7 bases, with 11 bases between them. The CDR3 contains 13 residues. CDR3 sequence reads: CASSQQGLGEAFF. In DNA, the CDR3 is TGCGCCAGCAGCCAACAGGGATTGGGTGAAGCTTTCTTT.

This clonotype appeared many times. This sequence joins TRBV12-3 or TRBV12-4 and TRBJ2-3; D tentatively fits TRBD1 or TRBD2 (5 bases each). This CDR3 contains 14 residues. Between the trimmed V and J ends, which lost 7 bases and 5 bases, there was a span of 16 bases. The CDR3 spells CASTARGAEDTQYF. CDR3 sequence (DNA): TGTGCCAGCACCGCACGAGGGGCCGAAGATACGCAGTATTTT.